This T cell receptor (beta chain) was sequenced during a study of response to subunit inactivated influenza vaccine (dated 2018 in TCRdb). In terms of the full investigation: Deep quantitative T cell receptor repertoire profiling was used in the study to track responses to a trivalent subunit inactivated influenza vaccine. Study-wide findings and limitations: The authors suggested that each seasonal influenza vaccination may recruit only a limited number of new T cells.

Library preparation was by RT-PCR. The data were produced on an Illumina HiSeq 2500. TCRdb took the public reads, trimmed them with fastp at Q25, ran MiXCR for clone calling and kept in-frame beta chains. Rows are combined by CDR3 protein, so each entry shows the most common genes and DNA. The sample table holds hundreds of thousands of distinct CDR3 sequences, of which 12% to 15% were seen once. Of the sample, roughly 7.6% is held by the ten largest clones. For CDR1 and CDR2, the germline V gene (reference sequence) lists MNHEY and SMNVEV. The CDR3 runs 15 amino acids, cysteine and phenylalanine included. Only the CDR3 DNA stays, 45 bases, in frame from base 1. V lost 5 bases and J lost 2 bases; the stretch between them is 15 bases long. This clonotype was recorded many times. Its antigen remains undetermined. No base qualities exist here, and no much larger clone lies one base off it.

The chain employs TRBV27 and TRBJ2-5; TRBD1 is a possible D gene, resting on 5 matching bases. This clonotype originated in a man aged 45-65 years who received an inactivated influenza vaccine. Donor details come from another sample of the same person, matched by shared clones. The sample was PBMCs from blood, taken 14 to 15 days before vaccination. The CDR3 corresponds to CASSPVDRIQETQYF. The bases read TGTGCCAGCAGTCCAGTCGACAGAATACAAGAGACCCAGTACTTC.